The 15 T cell receptor beta chains given below trace back to one sample, sequenced in a study of blood T cell repertoires in COVID-19. Method: immunoSEQ multiplex PCR; TCRdb's copy keeps in-frame clones and lacks some. The table lists roughly 84,000 clones, under 80% of them singletons. The sequencing sample was made of peripheral blood. All receptors come from a man aged 60 to 69 with COVID-19, enrolled during active disease.

CDR3 protein: CASTGSWGKVNQPQHF. The DNA of the CDR3 is TGTGCCTCAACGGGATCCTGGGGTAAGGTCAATCAGCCCCAGCATTTT. V gene TRBV19 combines with J gene TRBJ1-5; D is undetermined. The CDR3 length is 16 residues. Germline lookup yields CDR1 LNHDA and CDR2 SQIVND (reference sequence). The germline V and J ends were trimmed by 11 bases and 3 bases, with 23 bases remaining between them.

The chain recombines TRBV9 with TRBJ1-1, with D hard to call. Germline CDR1 and CDR2: SGDLS and YYNGEE. This CDR3 comprises 15 residues. Trimming pared 0 bases from V and 0 bases from J, leaving 9 bases between. The CDR3 protein is CASSVVPDMNTEAFF. The CDR3 DNA reads TGTGCCAGCAGCGTAGTTCCAGACATGAACACTGAAGCTTTCTTT.

The CDR3 DNA reads TGTGCCAGTACAGACGGGCCAGGGGGCGGGGAGCTGTTTTTT. Amino acid sequence: CASTDGPGGGELFF. V and J are TRBV19 and TRBJ2-2; 7 bases align to TRBD1. CDR3 length equals 14 residues. Germline values: CDR1 LNHDA, CDR2 SQIVND (reference sequence). V was pared by 7 bases and J by 7 bases, with 9 bases of the junction left unmatched. The entire variable domain, with the rest obtained from reference TRBV19 and TRBJ2-2, is as follows: DGGITQSPKYLFRKEGQNVTLSCEQNLNHDAMYWYRQDPGQGLRLIYYSQIVNDFQKGDIAEGYSVSREKKESFPLTVTSAQKNPTAFYLCASTDGPGGGELFFGEGSRLTVL.

The rearrangement joins TRBV18 to TRBJ2-7; 14 bases align to TRBD2. Germline CDR1 is KGHSH and CDR2 is LQKENI. This CDR3 is 20 amino acids long. J gave up 0 bases and V 3 bases, and 13 bases lay outside the gene matches. The CDR3 DNA reads TGTGCCAGCTCACCGTCAACCGGGACTAGCGGGAGCTCCAGCTCCTACGAGCAGTACTTC. Protein sequence: CASSPSTGTSGSSSSYEQYF.

The V and J genes are TRBV7-9 and TRBJ1-4; TRBD1 aligns across 8 bases. V dropped 3 bases and J dropped 3; count of bases not matched to a gene: 3. Germline V CDR1 and CDR2: SEHNR, FQNEAQ (reference sequence). The CDR3 is 15 amino acids. CDR3 protein: CASSFSDRANEKLFF. CDR3 sequence (DNA): TGTGCCAGCAGCTTCTCGGACAGGGCTAATGAAAAACTGTTTTTT.

The V and J genes are TRBV6-6 and TRBJ2-7, with 7 nucleotides matching TRBD1. Germline CDR1 is MNHNY and CDR2 is SVGAGI (reference sequence). The CDR3 contains 13 residues. Germline trimming cut 6 bases from V and 3 bases from J; bases unmatched to any gene: 5. CDR3 bases: TGTGCCAGCAGCGGACAGGCAAACTACGAGCAGTACTTC. It codes for CASSGQANYEQYF.

The chain couples TRBV2 to TRBJ2-6; a possible D gene is TRBD2 (5 bases). This CDR3 contains 17 residues. Trimming stripped 6 bases from V and 2 bases from J, with 17 bases between. CDR1 is SNHLY and CDR2 is FYNNEI in the germline V gene. CDR3 residues: CASRGDPGGTGANVLTF. The CDR3 nucleotides read TGTGCCAGCAGGGGAGATCCGGGCGGCACTGGGGCCAACGTCCTGACTTTC.

V and J are TRBV11-2 and TRBJ2-1; 10 positions match TRBD2. Germline V gene data show CDR1 as SGHAT and CDR2 as FQNNGV. V gave up 2 bases and J gave up 7 bases; unmatched junction bases: 8. This CDR3 spans 16 amino acids. The CDR3 DNA reads as TGTGCCAGCAGCTTAAGTCGAGCGGGAGGGATGAATGAGCAGTTCTTC. Encoded protein: CASSLSRAGGMNEQFF.

CDR3 DNA sequence: TGTGCCACCAGCAGAGATATGCGTAGCAATCAGCCCCAGCATTTT. Amino acid sequence: CATSRDMRSNQPQHF. The chain couples TRBV15 to TRBJ1-5; D gene ambiguous. The CDR3 contains 15 residues. CDR1 and CDR2 from the germline V gene are LNHNV and YYDKDF (reference sequence). The V end was cut by 0 bases, the J end by 0 bases, with 6 bases between.

The V call is TRBV7-9, the J call TRBJ2-2, with a possible D match to TRBD1 (6 bases). From germline, CDR1 is SEHNR and CDR2 FQNEAQ (reference sequence). CDR3 length: 16 amino acids. V was pared by 1 base and J by 1 base, with 10 bases between. The CDR3 sequence: CASSLGGGQNTGELFF. The CDR3 DNA reads as TGTGCCAGCAGCTTAGGTGGGGGCCAGAACACCGGGGAGCTGTTTTTT.

This clone was recorded a few times. Here the CDR3 reads CASSLVAGDQETQYF. Written as DNA, the CDR3 is TGTGCCAGCAGCTTAGTCGCGGGGGACCAAGAGACCCAGTACTTC. The rearrangement uses TRBV7-3 and TRBJ2-5; 7 nucleotides line up with TRBD2. With 2 bases clipped from V and 0 bases from J, the junction kept 3 bases outside the gene matches. Germline V gives CDR1 SGHTA, CDR2 FQGTGA. The CDR3 is 15 residues long.

The rearrangement uses TRBV12-5 and TRBJ1-1, with a possible D match to TRBD1 (5 bases). Trimming took off 5 bases at V and 0 bases at J, with 10 bases between the two ends. Germline V lookup: CDR1 LGHNT, CDR2 FRNRAP. The CDR3 has 14 residues. As DNA, the CDR3 is TGTGCTAGTGGTCCCCGACAGTTGAACACTGAAGCTTTCTTT. As protein: CASGPRQLNTEAFF.

This sequence joins TRBV11-3 and TRBJ2-3; TRBD2 is a possible D gene (6 bases). The CDR3 runs 15 residues. Germline values: CDR1 SGHNT, CDR2 YENEEA. V was cut by 1 base and J by 7 bases, with 15 bases left in between. The DNA of the CDR3 is TGTGCCAGCAGCTTAGTAGGGCGGAGGGATAATACGCAGTATTTT. Residues: CASSLVGRRDNTQYF.

This clone has just a few counts. This chain connects TRBV6-5 to TRBJ2-7; tentative D call: TRBD1 (5 bases). This CDR3 contains 15 residues. Germline loops: CDR1 MNHEY, CDR2 SVGAGI. With 5 bases removed from V and 4 bases from J, the gap between germline ends came to 18 bases. Here the CDR3 DNA reads TGTGCCAGCAGTCCCCAGAGTAGGGGATCATACGAGCAGTACTTC. It is translated as CASSPQSRGSYEQYF.

This clone has just one count. The chain links TRBV5-1 to TRBJ2-7, with TRBD2 matching 11 bases. The germline CDR1 and CDR2 sequences are SGHRS and YFSETQ. Trimming cost V 0 bases and J 0 bases; bases outside gene matches: 8. This CDR3 has 18 residues. CDR3 protein: CASSLGLAGGVSSYEQYF. Written as DNA, the CDR3 is TGCGCCAGCAGCTTGGGGCTAGCGGGGGGCGTCAGCTCCTACGAGCAGTACTTC. The variable domain in full, completed from reference TRBV5-1 and TRBJ2-7, reads KAGVTQTPRYLIKTRGQQVTLSCSPISGHRSVSWYQQTPGQGLQFLFEYFSETQRNKGNFPGRFSGRQFSNSRSEMNVSTLELGDSALYLCASSLGLAGGVSSYEQYFGPGTRLTVT.